A single T cell receptor beta chain is shown here with its context. Antigen: not known. These data are taken from a study of response to subunit inactivated influenza vaccine. Study-wide results and caveats: The authors suggested that few new T cells are recruited per seasonal influenza vaccination.

A single record per CDR3 protein comes from TCRdb applying MiXCR to the RT-PCR reads. This sample has about 830,000 distinct CDR3 sequences, with 18% found just once. The sequencing here drew on PBMCs from blood, taken 5 days after vaccination. The sequence came from a man aged 50 to 59 who received an inactivated influenza vaccine.

DNA of the CDR3: TGTGCCAGCAGCTTAGCGTCCGTTCACCCTGAGCGGTACTTC. Protein sequence: CASSLASVHPERYF. J is TRBJ2-5 and V is TRBV11-1; no reliable D call. CDR3 size: 14 residues. Germline values: CDR1 SGHAT, CDR2 FQDESV (reference sequence). The V and J ends lost 0 bases and 13 bases respectively, with 18 bases between them.